This T cell receptor (beta chain) was found in a study of HIV-infected patients and healthy controls. Points from the study as a whole: The authors saw processing only sixteen HIV-infected individuals as a major limitation on generality.

This clonotype was recorded a few times. Its antigen remains unknown. No cell fractionation was done, so the repertoire covers all unsorted peripheral blood T cells. Peripheral blood, 2.5 ml, was drawn for RNA extraction. cDNA was made from 500 ng RNA using alpha and beta constant primers. Alpha and beta chain libraries were made separately by chain-specific third strand synthesis with multiplexing indices. TCRdb reanalysed the 5' RACE reads using MiXCR and keeps one entry per CDR3 protein. The data hold around 16,000 distinct CDR3 sequences, with 9% to 9.5% observed a single time. Germline-derived CDR1 and CDR2 are KGHDR and SFDVKD. V lost 9 bases and J 4 bases, leaving 17 bases between the germline ends. The CDR3 contains 14 residues.

The sequenced sample was blood. The source is an adult in good health. V and J are TRBV24-1 and TRBJ1-1; the D gene is possibly TRBD1 (5 bases). This chain's CDR3 is CATRNEHGGTEAFF. In nucleotides, the CDR3 is TGTGCCACCCGGAATGAACACGGGGGCACTGAAGCTTTCTTT.